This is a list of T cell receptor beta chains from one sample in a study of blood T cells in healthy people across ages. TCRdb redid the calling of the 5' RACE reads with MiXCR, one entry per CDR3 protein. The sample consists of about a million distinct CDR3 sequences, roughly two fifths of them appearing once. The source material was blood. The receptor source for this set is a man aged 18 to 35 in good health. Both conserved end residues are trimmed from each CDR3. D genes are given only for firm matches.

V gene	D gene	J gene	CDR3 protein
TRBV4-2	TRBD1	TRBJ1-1	ASSLPQGVVAEAF
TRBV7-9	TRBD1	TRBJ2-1	ASSRTGEVSSYNEQF
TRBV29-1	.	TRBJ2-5	SVAGWETQY
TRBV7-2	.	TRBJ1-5	ASSLDQASNQPQH
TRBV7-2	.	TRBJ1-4	ASSPPGENEKLF
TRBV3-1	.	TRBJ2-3	ASSQSSGSPDTQY
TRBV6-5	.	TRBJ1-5	ASSGPDLPQH
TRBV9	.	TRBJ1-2	ASSVEGRADYGYT
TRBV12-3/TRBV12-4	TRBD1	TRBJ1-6	ASSLGTANSPLH
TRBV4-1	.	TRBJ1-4	ASSQDLTAEGEKLF
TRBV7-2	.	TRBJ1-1	ASSGSTSRTEAF